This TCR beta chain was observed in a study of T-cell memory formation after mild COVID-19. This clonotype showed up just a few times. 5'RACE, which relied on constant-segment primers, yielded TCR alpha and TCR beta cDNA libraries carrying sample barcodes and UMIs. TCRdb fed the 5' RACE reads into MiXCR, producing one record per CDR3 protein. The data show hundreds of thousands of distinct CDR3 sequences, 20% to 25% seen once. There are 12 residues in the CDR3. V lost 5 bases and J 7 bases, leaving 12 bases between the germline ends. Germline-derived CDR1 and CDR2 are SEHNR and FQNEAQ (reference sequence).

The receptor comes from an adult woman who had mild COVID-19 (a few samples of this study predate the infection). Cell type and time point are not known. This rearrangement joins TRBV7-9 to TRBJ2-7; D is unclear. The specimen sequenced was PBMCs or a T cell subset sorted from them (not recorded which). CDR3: CASSPSTGEQYF. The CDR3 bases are TGTGCCAGCAGCCCCTCGACCGGAGAGCAGTACTTC.